The 5 T cell receptor beta chains below were found in one sample sequenced in a study of radiotherapy plus CTLA-4 blockade in lung cancer. The repertoire was sequenced with immunoSEQ multiplex PCR; TCRdb's copy has only in-frame clones and lacks some. The sample yields some 90,000 clones, around 83% seen once. Sequencing used peripheral blood, obtained from a patient treated with radiotherapy plus ipilimumab. The source of these receptors is a human donor with non-small cell lung cancer who had stable disease on radiotherapy plus ipilimumab.

This chain uses TRBV28 with TRBJ1-5; TRBD1 matches 7 bases. CDR3 length: 17 residues. Germline loops: CDR1 MDHEN, CDR2 SYDVKM. V lost 6 bases, J lost 2 bases, and 13 bases stayed unmatched. The CDR3 protein is CASSQGPRQGRNQPQHF. DNA for the CDR3: TGTGCCAGCAGCCAGGGGCCCCGACAGGGTCGCAATCAGCCCCAGCATTTT.

This chain uses TRBV2 with TRBJ2-3, with no clear D. The CDR3 covers 12 residues. V was trimmed by 2 bases and J by 7 bases, leaving 7 bases between them. Looked up from germline, CDR1 is SNHLY and CDR2 is FYNNEI. The CDR3 DNA follows: TGTGCCAGCAGTGAATACGGATATACGCAGTATTTT. Encoded protein: CASSEYGYTQYF.

CDR3 in amino acids: CASSSRLAGGPLNEQFF. CDR3 bases: TGTGCCAGCAGTTCCCGACTAGCGGGGGGGCCTCTAAATGAGCAGTTCTTC. The V and J genes are TRBV27 and TRBJ2-1; 14 positions match TRBD2. CDR1 and CDR2 (germline): MNHEY, SMNVEV (reference sequence). This CDR3 comprises 17 residues. V gave up 4 bases and J gave up 7 bases; unmatched junction bases: 9.

This sequence joins TRBV5-1 and TRBJ2-1; 14 nucleotides line up with TRBD2. Germline V gene sequence: CDR1 SGHRS, CDR2 YFSETQ. V was pared by 3 bases and J by 5 bases, with 1 base of the junction left unmatched. The CDR3 has 15 amino acids. The DNA of the CDR3 is TGCGCCAGCAGCTCGGGACTAGCGGGAGACAATGAGCAGTTCTTC. It translates to CASSSGLAGDNEQFF. Together with reference TRBV5-1 and TRBJ2-1, the CDR3 gives the full variable domain: KAGVTQTPRYLIKTRGQQVTLSCSPISGHRSVSWYQQTPGQGLQFLFEYFSETQRNKGNFPGRFSGRQFSNSRSEMNVSTLELGDSALYLCASSSGLAGDNEQFFGPGTRLTVL.

The rearrangement uses TRBV5-1 and TRBJ2-1, with D possibly being TRBD2 (5 bases). This CDR3 comprises 14 residues. CDR1 is SGHRS, CDR2 YFSETQ, per germline. V was pared by 1 base and J by 8 bases, with 13 bases between. Here the CDR3 DNA reads TGCGCCAGCAGCTTGAGCACTAGTGCTCATGAGCAGTTCTTC. This codes for CASSLSTSAHEQFF.